The sequence of this T cell receptor (beta chain) was determined in a study of blood T cell repertoires in COVID-19. About the study: Sources were T cells, B-cell-depleted T cells, or PBMCs; the material itself was cDNA or gDNA.

The V and J ends lost 7 bases and 4 bases respectively, with 8 bases between them. The CDR3 sequence is 12 residues long. The germline CDR1 and CDR2 sequences are MNHNY and SVGAGI (reference sequence). Libraries were prepared by immunoSEQ multiplex PCR; TCRdb keeps only in-frame clonotypes and omits some of them. The sample yields approximately 500,000 clones, 70% to 90% seen once. The source is a woman aged 35 to 49 who had recovered from COVID-19. This sequence joins TRBV6-6 and TRBJ1-5; D perhaps matches TRBD1 (6 bases). The sequencing input was PBMCs or T cells enriched from blood (not recorded which). CDR3 residues: CASMQGNQPQHF. The CDR3 DNA reads as TGTGCCAGCATGCAGGGGAATCAGCCCCAGCATTTT.